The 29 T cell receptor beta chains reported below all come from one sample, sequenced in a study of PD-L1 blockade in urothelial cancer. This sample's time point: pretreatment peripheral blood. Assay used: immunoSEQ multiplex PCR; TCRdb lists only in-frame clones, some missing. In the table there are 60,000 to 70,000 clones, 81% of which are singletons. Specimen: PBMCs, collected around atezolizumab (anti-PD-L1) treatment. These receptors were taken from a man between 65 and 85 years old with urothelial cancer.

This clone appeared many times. In nucleotides, the CDR3 is TGTGCCAGCAGTGAATGCCCGGACAGGGGTAGTCAGCCCCAGCATTTT. This codes for CASSECPDRGSQPQHF. The J gene is TRBJ1-5, the V gene TRBV25-1, with TRBD1 identical over 9 bases. The CDR3 is 16 amino acids. Germline CDR1 MGHDK, CDR2 SYGVNS. Losses at the gene ends were 1 base for V and 6 bases for J; bases not matched to a gene: 7.

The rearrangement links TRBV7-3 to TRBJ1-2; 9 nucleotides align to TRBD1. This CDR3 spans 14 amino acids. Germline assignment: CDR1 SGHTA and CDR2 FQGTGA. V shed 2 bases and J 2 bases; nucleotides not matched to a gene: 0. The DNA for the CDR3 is TGTGCCAGCAGCTTAGGACAGGGGAACTATGGCTACACCTTC. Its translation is CASSLGQGNYGYTF.

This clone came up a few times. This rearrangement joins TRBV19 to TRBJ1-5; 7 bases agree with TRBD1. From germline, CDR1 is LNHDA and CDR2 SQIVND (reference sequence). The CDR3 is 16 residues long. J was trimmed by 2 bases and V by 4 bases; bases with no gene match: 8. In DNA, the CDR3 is TGTGCCAGTAGTACCAGACAGGGTGGAGGCAATCAGCCCCAGCATTTT. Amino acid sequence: CASSTRQGGGNQPQHF.

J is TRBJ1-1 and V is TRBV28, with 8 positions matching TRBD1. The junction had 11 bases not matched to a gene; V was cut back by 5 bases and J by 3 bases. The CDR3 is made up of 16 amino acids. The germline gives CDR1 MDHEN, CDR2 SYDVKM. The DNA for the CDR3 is TGTGCCAGCAGTCCCGGACAGGGAAGGGCGGACACTGAAGCTTTCTTT. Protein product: CASSPGQGRADTEAFF.

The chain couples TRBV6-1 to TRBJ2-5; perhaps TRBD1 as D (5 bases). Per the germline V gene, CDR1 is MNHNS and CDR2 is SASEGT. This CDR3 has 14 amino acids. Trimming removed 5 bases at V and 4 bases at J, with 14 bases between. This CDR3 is CASSTQLGLETQYF. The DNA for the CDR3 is TGTGCCAGCAGTACCCAACTGGGGCTAGAGACCCAGTACTTC.

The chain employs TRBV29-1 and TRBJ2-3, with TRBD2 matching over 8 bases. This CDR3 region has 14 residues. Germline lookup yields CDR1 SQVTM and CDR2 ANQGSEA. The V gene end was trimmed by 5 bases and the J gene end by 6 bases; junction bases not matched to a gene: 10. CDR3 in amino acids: CSVNSGGGWDTQYF. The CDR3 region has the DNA TGCAGCGTTAACAGCGGGGGCGGATGGGATACGCAGTATTTT.

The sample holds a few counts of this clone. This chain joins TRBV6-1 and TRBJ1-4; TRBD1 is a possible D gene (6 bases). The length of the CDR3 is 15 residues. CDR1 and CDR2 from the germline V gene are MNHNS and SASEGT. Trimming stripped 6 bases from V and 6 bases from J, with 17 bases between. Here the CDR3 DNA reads TGTGCCAGCAGCGCCCAAGGGACATACGATGAAAAACTGTTTTTT. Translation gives CASSAQGTYDEKLFF.

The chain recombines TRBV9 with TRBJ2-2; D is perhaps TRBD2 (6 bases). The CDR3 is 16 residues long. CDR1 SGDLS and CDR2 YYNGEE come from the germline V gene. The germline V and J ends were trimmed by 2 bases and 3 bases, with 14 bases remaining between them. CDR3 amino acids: CASSVSASGDTGELFF. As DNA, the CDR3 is TGTGCCAGCAGCGTTTCAGCATCGGGGGACACCGGGGAGCTGTTTTTT. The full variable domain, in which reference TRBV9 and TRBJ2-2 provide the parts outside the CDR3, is DSGVTQTPKHLITATGQRVTLRCSPRSGDLSVYWYQQSLDQGLQFLIQYYNGEERAKGNILERFSAQQFPDLHSELNLSSLELGDSALYFCASSVSASGDTGELFFGEGSRLTVL.

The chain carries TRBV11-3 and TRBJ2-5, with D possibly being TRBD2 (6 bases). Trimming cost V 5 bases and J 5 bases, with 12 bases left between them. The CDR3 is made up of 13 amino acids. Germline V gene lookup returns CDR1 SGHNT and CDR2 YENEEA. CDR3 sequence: CASSPGLSETQYF. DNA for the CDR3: TGTGCCAGCAGCCCGGGACTTTCTGAGACCCAGTACTTC.

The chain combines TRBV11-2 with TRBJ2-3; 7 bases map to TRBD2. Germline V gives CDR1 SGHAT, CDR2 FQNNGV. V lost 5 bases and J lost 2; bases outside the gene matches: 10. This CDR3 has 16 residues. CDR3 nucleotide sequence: TGTGCCAGCAGCGCTAGCGGCGGGTCCCCCACAGATACGCAGTATTTT. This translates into CASSASGGSPTDTQYF.

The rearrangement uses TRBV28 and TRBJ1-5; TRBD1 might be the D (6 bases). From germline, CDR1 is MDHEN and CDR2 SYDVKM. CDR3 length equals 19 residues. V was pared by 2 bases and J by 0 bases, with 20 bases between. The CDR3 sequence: CASSLNSGTRDLSNQPQHF. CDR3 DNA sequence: TGTGCCAGCAGTTTAAATTCCGGGACAAGGGATCTTAGCAATCAGCCCCAGCATTTT. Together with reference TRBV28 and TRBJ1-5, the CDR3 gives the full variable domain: DVKVTQSSRYLVKRTGEKVFLECVQDMDHENMFWYRQDPGLGLRLIYFSYDVKMKEKGDIPEGYSVSREKKERFSLILESASTNQTSMYLCASSLNSGTRDLSNQPQHFGDGTRLSIL.

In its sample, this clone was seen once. The DNA of the CDR3 is TGTGCCAGCAGTGAATCGGGGTTGGGCAATCAGCCCCAGCATTTT. The encoded protein is CASSESGLGNQPQHF. The rearrangement joins TRBV6-1 to TRBJ1-5; D is ambiguous. Per the germline V gene, CDR1 is MNHNS and CDR2 is SASEGT. V was pared by 2 bases and J by 2 bases, with 10 bases between. The CDR3 spans 15 residues.

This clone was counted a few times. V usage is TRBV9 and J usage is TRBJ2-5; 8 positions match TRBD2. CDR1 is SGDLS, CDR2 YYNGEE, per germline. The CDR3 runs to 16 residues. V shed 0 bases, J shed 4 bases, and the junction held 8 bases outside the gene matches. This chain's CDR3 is CASSVAAGAGIETQYF. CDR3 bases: TGTGCCAGCAGCGTAGCAGCGGGAGCAGGCATAGAGACCCAGTACTTC.

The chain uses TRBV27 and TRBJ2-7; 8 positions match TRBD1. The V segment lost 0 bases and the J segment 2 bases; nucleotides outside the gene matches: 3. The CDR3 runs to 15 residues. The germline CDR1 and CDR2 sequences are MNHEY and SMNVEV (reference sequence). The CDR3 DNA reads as TGTGCCAGCAGTTTATCCGGACAGGGTCCCTACGAGCAGTACTTC. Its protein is CASSLSGQGPYEQYF.

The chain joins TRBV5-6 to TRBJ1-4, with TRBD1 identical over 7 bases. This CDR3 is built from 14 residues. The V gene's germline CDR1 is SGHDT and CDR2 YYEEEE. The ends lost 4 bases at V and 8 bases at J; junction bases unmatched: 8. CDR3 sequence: CASSPLTGSEKLFF. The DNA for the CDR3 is TGTGCCAGCAGCCCTCTGACAGGGAGCGAAAAACTGTTTTTT.

The CDR3 here is CASSLQGTATNEKLFF. The CDR3 coding sequence is TGTGCCAGCAGCCTGCAGGGGACCGCAACTAATGAAAAACTGTTTTTT. The chain employs TRBV7-2 and TRBJ1-4; possibly TRBD1 for D (6 bases). The CDR3 sequence is 16 residues long. With 5 bases removed from V and 0 bases from J, the gap between germline ends came to 13 bases. Germline-derived CDR1 and CDR2 are SGHTA and FQGNSA.

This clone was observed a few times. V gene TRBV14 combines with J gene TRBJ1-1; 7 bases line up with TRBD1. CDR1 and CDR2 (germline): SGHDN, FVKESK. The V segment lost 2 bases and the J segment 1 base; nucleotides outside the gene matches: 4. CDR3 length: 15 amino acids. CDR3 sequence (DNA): TGTGCCAGCAGCCAATCGACAGGGTGGAACACTGAAGCTTTCTTT. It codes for CASSQSTGWNTEAFF.

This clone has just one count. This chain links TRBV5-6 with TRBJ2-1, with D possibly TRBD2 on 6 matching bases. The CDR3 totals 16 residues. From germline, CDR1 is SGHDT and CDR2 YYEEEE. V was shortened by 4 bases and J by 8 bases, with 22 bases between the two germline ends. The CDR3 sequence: CASSDPGLSMNDEQFF. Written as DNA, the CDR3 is TGTGCCAGCAGCGATCCGGGACTCAGCATGAACGATGAGCAGTTCTTC.

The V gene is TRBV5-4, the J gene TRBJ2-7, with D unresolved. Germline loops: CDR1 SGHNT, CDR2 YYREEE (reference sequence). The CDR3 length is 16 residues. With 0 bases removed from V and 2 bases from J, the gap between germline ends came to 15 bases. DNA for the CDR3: TGTGCCAGCAGCTTGGTTGTAACCACAGTCCCCTACGAGCAGTACTTC. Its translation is CASSLVVTTVPYEQYF.

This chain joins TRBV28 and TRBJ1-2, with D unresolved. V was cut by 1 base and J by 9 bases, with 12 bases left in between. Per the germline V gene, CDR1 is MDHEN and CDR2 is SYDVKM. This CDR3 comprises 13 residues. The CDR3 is CASSLSAARSYTF. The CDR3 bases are TGTGCCAGCAGTTTATCGGCCGCGCGGAGCTACACCTTC.

CDR3 amino acids: CASSLRNQPQHF. The CDR3 DNA is TGTGCCAGCAGCCTTCGGAATCAGCCCCAGCATTTT. The rearrangement links TRBV21-1 to TRBJ1-5. TRBV21-1 is recorded as a pseudogene. The CDR3 is 12 residues long.

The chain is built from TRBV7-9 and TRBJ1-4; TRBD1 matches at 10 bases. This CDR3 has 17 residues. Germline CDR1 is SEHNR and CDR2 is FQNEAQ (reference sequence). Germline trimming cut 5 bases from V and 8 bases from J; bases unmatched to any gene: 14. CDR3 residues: CASSQFAGQGRWEKLFF. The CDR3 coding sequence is TGTGCCAGCAGCCAGTTTGCGGGACAGGGGCGATGGGAAAAACTGTTTTTT.

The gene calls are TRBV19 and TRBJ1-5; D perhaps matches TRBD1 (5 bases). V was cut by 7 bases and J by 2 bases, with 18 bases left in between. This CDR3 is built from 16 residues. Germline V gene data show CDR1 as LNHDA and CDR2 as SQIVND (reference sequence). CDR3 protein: CASTPAPGGGNQPQHF. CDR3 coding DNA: TGTGCCAGTACCCCAGCCCCGGGGGGAGGCAATCAGCCCCAGCATTTT.

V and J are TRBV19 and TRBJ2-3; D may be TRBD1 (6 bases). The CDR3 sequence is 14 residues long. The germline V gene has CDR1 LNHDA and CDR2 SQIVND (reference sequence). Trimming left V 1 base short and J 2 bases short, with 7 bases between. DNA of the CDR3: TGTGCCAGTAGTATAGGGGACACCACAGATACGCAGTATTTT. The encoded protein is CASSIGDTTDTQYF.

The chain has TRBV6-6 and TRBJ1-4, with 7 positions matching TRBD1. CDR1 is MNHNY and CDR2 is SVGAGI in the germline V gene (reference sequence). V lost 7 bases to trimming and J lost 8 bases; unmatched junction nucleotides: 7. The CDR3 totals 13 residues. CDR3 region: CASIGTVGEKLFF. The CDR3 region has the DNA TGTGCCAGCATCGGGACAGTTGGAGAAAAACTGTTTTTT.

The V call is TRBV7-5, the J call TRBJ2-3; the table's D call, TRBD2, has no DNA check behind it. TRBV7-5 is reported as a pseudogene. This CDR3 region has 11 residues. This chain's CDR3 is CARTRADTQYF. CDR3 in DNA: TGTGCCAGAACGCGGGCAGATACGCAGTATTTT.

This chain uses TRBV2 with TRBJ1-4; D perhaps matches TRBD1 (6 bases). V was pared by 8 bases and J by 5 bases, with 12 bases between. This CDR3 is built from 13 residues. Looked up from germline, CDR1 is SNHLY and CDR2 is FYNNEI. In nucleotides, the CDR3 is TGTGCCAGCCAAGGGGGTCCCAATGAAAAACTGTTTTTT. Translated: CASQGGPNEKLFF.

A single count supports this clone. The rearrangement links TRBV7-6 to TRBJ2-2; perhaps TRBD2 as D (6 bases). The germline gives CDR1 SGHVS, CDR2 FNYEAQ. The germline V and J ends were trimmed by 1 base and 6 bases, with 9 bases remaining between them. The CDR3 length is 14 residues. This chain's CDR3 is CASSLVGGAGELFF. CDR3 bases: TGTGCCAGCAGCTTAGTAGGCGGGGCCGGGGAGCTGTTTTTT.

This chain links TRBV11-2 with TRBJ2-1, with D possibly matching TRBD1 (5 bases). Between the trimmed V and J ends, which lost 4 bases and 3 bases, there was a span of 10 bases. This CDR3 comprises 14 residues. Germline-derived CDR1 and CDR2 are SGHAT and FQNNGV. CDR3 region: CASSYQTVYNEQFF. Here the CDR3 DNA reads TGTGCCAGCAGCTATCAGACAGTCTACAATGAGCAGTTCTTC.